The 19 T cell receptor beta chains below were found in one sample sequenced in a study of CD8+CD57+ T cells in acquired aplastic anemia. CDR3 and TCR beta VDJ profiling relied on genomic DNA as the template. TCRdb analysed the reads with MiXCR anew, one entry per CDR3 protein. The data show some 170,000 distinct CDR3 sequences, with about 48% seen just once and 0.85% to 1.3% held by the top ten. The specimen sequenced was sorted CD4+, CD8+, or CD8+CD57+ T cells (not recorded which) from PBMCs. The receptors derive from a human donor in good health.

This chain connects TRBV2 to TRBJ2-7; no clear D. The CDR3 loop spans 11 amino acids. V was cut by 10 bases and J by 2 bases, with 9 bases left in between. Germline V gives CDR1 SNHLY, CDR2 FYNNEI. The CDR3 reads CATLAAYEQYF. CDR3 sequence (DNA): TGTGCCACCCTGGCAGCCTACGAGCAGTACTTC.

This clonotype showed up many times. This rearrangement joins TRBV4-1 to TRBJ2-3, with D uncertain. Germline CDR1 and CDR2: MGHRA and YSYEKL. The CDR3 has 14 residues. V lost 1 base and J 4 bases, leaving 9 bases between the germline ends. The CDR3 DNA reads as TGCGCCAGCAGCCAAGTCGGAGTTTCAGATACGCAGTATTTT. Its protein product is CASSQVGVSDTQYF.

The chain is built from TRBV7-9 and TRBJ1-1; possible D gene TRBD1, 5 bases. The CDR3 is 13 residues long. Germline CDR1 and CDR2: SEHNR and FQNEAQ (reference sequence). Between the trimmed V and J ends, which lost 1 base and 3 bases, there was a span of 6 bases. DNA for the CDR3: TGTGCCAGCAGCTTAGGGACATACACTGAAGCTTTCTTT. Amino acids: CASSLGTYTEAFF.

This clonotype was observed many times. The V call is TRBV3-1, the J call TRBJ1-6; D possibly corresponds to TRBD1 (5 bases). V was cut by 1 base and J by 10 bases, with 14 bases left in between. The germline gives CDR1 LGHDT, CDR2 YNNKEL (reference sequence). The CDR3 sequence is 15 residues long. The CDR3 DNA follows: TGTGCCAGCAGCCAAGGTACCCAGGGTTGGTCACCCCTCCACTTT. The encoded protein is CASSQGTQGWSPLHF.

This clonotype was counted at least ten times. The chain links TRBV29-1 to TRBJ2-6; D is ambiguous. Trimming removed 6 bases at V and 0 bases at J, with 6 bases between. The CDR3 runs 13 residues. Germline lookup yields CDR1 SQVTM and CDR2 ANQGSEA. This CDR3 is CSVLPSGANVLTF. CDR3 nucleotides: TGCAGCGTCCTGCCCTCTGGGGCCAACGTCCTGACTTTC.

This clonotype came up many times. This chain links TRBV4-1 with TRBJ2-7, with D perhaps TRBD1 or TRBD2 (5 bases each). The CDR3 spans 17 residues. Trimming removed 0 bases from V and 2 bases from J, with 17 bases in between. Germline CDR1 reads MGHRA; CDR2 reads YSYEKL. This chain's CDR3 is CASSQDSTGPSPYEQYF. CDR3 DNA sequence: TGCGCCAGCAGCCAAGATAGCACGGGACCGAGCCCCTACGAGCAGTACTTC.

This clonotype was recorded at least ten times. The CDR3 nucleotides read TGTGCCAGCTCACAAGGACTGAATCAGCCCCAGCATTTT. Protein sequence: CASSQGLNQPQHF. V usage is TRBV18 and J usage is TRBJ1-5; no clear D gene. Germline loops: CDR1 KGHSH, CDR2 LQKENI. The CDR3 totals 13 residues. The germline V and J ends were trimmed by 4 bases and 4 bases, with 8 bases remaining between them. Using reference TRBV18 and TRBJ1-5 for the parts outside the CDR3, the full variable domain is NAGVMQNPRHLVRRRGQEARLRCSPMKGHSHVYWYRQLPEEGLKFMVYLQKENIIDESGMPKERFSAEFPKEGPSILRIQQVVRGDSAAYFCASSQGLNQPQHFGDGTRLSIL.

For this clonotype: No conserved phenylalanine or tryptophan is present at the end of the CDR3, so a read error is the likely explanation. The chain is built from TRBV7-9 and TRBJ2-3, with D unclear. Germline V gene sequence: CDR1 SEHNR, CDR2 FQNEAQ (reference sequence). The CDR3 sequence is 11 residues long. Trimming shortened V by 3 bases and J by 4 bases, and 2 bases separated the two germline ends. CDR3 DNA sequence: TGTGCCAGCAGCTTCGCAGATACGCAGTATCTT. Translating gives CASSFADTQYL.

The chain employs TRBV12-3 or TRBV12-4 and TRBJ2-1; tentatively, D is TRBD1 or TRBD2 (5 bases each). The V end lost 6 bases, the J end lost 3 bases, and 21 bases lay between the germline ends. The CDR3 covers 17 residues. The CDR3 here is CASSTHITGRIYNEQFF. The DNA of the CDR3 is TGTGCCAGCAGCACCCATATAACGGGACGGATCTACAATGAGCAGTTCTTC.

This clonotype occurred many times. CDR3: CSAIQGAEQPQHF. The CDR3 DNA follows: TGCAGTGCTATACAGGGGGCGGAACAGCCCCAGCATTTT. V usage is TRBV20-1 and J usage is TRBJ1-5; 9 bases match TRBD1. V shed 4 bases, J shed 7 bases, and the junction held 5 bases outside the gene matches. This CDR3 is 13 amino acids long. Germline V gives CDR1 DFQATT, CDR2 SNEGSKA (reference sequence).

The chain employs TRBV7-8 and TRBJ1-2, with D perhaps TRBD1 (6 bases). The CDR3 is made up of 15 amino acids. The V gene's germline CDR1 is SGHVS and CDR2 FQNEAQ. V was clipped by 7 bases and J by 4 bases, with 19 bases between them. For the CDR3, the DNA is TGTGCCAGCACAAAAGAGAGGGGGGACCTCTATGGCTACACCTTC. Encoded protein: CASTKERGDLYGYTF.

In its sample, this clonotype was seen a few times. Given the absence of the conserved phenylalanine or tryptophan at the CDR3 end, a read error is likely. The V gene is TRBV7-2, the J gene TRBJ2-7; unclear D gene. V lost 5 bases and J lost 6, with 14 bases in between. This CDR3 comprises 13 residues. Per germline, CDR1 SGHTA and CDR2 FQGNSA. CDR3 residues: CASSPHSTGEQYL. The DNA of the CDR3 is TGTGCCAGCAGCCCTCATTCAACGGGCGAGCAGTACCTC.

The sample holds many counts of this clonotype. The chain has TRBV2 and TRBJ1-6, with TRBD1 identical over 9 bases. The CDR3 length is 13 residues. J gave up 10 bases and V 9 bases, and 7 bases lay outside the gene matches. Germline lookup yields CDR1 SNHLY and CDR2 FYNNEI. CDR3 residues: CARTGGSGSPLHF. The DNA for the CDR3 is TGTGCCAGGACAGGGGGTTCAGGGTCACCCCTCCACTTT.

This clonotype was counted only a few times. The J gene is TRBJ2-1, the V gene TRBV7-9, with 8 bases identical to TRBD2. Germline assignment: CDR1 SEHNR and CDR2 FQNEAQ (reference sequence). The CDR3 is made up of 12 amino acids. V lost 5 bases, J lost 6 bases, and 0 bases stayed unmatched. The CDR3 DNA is TGTGCCAGCAGCGGGACTAGCAATGAGCAGTTCTTC. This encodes CASSGTSNEQFF.

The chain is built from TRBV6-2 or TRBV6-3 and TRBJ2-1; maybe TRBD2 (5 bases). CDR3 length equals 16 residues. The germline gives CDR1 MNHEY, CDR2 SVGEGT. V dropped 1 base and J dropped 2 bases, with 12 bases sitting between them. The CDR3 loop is CASSYFRGNTYNEQFF. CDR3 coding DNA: TGTGCCAGCAGTTACTTTCGGGGTAACACCTACAATGAGCAGTTCTTC.

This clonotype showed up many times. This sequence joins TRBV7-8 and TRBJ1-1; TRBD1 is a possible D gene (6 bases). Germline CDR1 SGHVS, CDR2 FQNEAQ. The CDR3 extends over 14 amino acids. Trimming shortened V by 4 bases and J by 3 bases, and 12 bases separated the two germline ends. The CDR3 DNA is TGTGCCAGCAGCTCCCGACAGGTGGACACTGAAGCTTTCTTT. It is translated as CASSSRQVDTEAFF.

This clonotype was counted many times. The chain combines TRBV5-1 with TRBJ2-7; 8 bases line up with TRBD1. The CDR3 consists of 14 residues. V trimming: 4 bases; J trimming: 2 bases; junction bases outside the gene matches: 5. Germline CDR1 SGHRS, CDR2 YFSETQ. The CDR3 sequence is CASSRGQVPYEQYF. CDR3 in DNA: TGCGCCAGCAGCAGGGGACAGGTTCCCTACGAGCAGTACTTC.

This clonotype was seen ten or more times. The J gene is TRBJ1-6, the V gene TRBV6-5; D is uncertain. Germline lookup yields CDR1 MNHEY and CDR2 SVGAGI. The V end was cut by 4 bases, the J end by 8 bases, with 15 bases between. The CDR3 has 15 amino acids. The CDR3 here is CASSSPGTLHSPLHF. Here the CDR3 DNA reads TGTGCCAGCAGTTCGCCCGGCACCTTACATTCACCCCTCCACTTT.

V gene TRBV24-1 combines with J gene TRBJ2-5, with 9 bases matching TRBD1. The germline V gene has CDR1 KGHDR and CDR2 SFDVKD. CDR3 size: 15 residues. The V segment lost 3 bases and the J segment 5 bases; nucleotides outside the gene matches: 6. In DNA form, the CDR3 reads TGTGCCACCAGTGATGCGGGACAGGGTGTTGAGACCCAGTACTTC. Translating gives CATSDAGQGVETQYF.